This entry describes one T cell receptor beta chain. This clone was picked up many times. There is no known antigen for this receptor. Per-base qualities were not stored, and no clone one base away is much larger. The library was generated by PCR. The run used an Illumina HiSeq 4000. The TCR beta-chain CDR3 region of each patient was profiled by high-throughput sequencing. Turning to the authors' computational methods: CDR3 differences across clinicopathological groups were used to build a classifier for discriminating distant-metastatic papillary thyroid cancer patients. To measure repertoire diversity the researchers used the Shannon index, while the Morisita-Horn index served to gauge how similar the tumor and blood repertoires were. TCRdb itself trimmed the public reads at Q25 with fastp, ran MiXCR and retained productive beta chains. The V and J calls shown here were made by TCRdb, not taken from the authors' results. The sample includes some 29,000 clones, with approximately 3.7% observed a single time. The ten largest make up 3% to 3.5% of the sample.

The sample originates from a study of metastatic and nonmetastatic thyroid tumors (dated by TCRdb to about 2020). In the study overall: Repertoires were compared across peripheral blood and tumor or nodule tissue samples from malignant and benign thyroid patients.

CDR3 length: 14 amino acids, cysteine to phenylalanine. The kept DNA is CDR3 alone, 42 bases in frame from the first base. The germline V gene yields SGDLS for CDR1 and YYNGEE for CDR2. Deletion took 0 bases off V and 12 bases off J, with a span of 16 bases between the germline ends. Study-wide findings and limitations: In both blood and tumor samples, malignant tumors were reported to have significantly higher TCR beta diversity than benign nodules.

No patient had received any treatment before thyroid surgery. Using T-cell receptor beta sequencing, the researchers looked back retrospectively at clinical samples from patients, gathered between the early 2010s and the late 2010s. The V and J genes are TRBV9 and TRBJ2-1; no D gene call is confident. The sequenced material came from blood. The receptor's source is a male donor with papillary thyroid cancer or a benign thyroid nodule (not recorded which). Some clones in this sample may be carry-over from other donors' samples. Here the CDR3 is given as CASSVGVSSYVQFF. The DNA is TGTGCCAGCAGCGTAGGGGTTAGCAGTTACGTGCAGTTCTTC.